The clone carrying this TCR beta chain showed up just a few times. This sample was taken from a study of T cells in Graves' hyperthyroidism and ophthalmopathy. Exclusion of a patient resulted from uncontrolled infection, other autoimmune disease, pregnancy or lactation. Blood was sampled at initial diagnosis of hyperthyroidism, prior to onset of any ophthalmopathy symptoms. The germline V gene has CDR1 DFQATT and CDR2 SNEGSKA (reference sequence). The CDR3 runs 10 residues. V was shortened by 3 bases and J by 8 bases, with 5 bases between the two germline ends. Regions amplified from RNA transcripts were the TCR beta CDR3 regions. The HTBI primer set served for first-round RT-PCR of the TCR CDR3. Via MiXCR, TCRdb re-called the multiplex PCR reads, giving one row per CDR3 protein. The sample yields under 750,000 distinct CDR3 sequences, roughly a sixth seen once.

This sequence joins TRBV20-1 and TRBJ2-1; perhaps TRBD2 as D (5 bases). This sequence originates from a woman between 50 and 59 years old with Graves' hyperthyroidism that later progressed to Graves' ophthalmopathy. The sample consisted of blood. The CDR3: CSARDYEQFF. DNA of the CDR3: TGCAGTGCTAGGGACTATGAGCAGTTCTTC.